One and the same sample provided the 22 T cell receptor delta chains below, sequenced in a study of gamma-delta chains in newborns, infants, children. TCRdb re-analyzed the reads via CATT. This sample carries about 8,000 delta-chain clones, over 1.5% of them seen once, and the ten largest clones take approximately 8.3%. Sequenced sample: blood. The receptor source for this set is a child who was a newborn, infant or young child, either healthy, febrile or measles-vaccinated (not recorded which).

This clone was picked up a small number of times. The chain combines TRDV2 with TRDJ3; 7 bases line up with TRDD3. The V gene's germline CDR1 is GEAIGNYY and CDR2 EKD. The CDR3 covers 21 residues. Trimming at V came to 0 bases and at J to 0 bases, leaving 13 bases not matched to a gene. CDR3 nucleotide sequence: TGTGCCTGTGACACCGCCGGGGGATTCAGCGTTAGCTCCTGGGACACCCGACAGATGTTTTTC. Protein sequence: CACDTAGGFSVSSWDTRQMFF.

This clone is deemed medium-sized. The chain is built from TRDV1 and TRDJ1, with 12 bases that match TRDD3. V lost 3 bases and J lost 0; bases outside the gene matches: 11. The CDR3 is 19 amino acids. Germline V gene data show CDR1 as TSWWSYY and CDR2 as QGS. For the CDR3, the DNA is TGTGCTCTTGGGGAGCTTCCTCGCGACTGGGGGATACACACCGATAAACTCATCTTT. Encoded protein: CALGELPRDWGIHTDKLIF.

This clone is labeled medium-sized. The rearrangement joins TRDV1 to TRDJ1, with 9 bases that match TRDD3. The CDR3 is 23 residues long. CDR1 and CDR2 from the germline V gene are TSWWSYY and QGS. V trimming: 4 bases; J trimming: 2 bases; junction bases outside the gene matches: 29. In nucleotides, the CDR3 is TGTGCTCTTGGGGCCCCCCACCTAACACAAATCGTACTGGGGGACCCGGGAACCGATAAACTCATCTTT. Protein: CALGAPHLTQIVLGDPGTDKLIF.

This clone has only a few counts. This may be a read error, as it is one base from a much larger clone. Other nucleotide sequences from this sample produce the same CDR3. This chain connects TRDV1 to TRDJ2, with 8 bases lining up with TRDD3. This CDR3 spans 17 amino acids. Germline V gene data show CDR1 as TSWWSYY and CDR2 as QGS. DNA of the CDR3: TGTGCCCTTGGGGCAATACGTTATGGGGGATCAGAAGCACAACTCTTCTTT. It is translated as CALGAIRYGGSEAQLFF.

Remarks on this clone: A much larger clonotype is one base distant, so this may be a read error. Other DNA sequences in this specimen translate into the identical CDR3. The chain uses TRDV2 and TRDJ3, with TRDD3 matching 7 bases. CDR3 size: 20 residues. Per germline, CDR1 GEAIGNYY and CDR2 EKD. V was clipped by 0 bases and J by 1 base; unmatched bases: 11. This CDR3 is CACDTVGWGRRSWDTRQMFF. The CDR3 DNA sequence: TGTGCCTGTGACACCGTAGGATGGGGGAGACGTTCCTGGGACACCCGACAGATGTTTTTC.

This clone was counted between two and nine times. One end of the junction fails to match germline, which may point to a read error. Distinct nucleotide sequences in the sample also encode this CDR3. The chain recombines TRDV1 with TRDJ2, with a possible D match to TRDD3 (5 bases). The CDR3 loop spans 19 amino acids. CDR1 is TSWWSYY and CDR2 is QGS in the germline V gene. The CDR3 DNA reads TGTGCTCTCGGGGTCCAAGAGGGGGGGTCGGCAGCTTTGACAGCACAACTCTTCTTT. This encodes CALGVQEGGSAALTAQLFF.

About this clone: Since a much larger clone is just one base distant, this may be a read error. V gene TRDV1 combines with J gene TRDJ1, with 11 bases identical to TRDD3. This CDR3 spans 22 amino acids. Germline V gives CDR1 TSWWSYY, CDR2 QGS. V lost 4 bases, J lost 2 bases, and 24 bases stayed unmatched. The CDR3 DNA reads TGTGCTCTTGGGGGACTTGGCCGGGCCTTGCTATACTGGGGGATAGCAACCGATAAACTCATCTTT. The encoded protein is CALGGLGRALLYWGIATDKLIF.

This clone is termed medium-sized (0.01 to 0.1%). This rearrangement joins TRDV1 to TRDJ1; D unresolved. There are 14 residues in the CDR3. Trimming removed 2 bases from V and 4 bases from J, with 11 bases in between. CDR1 is TSWWSYY and CDR2 is QGS in the germline V gene. The CDR3 spells CALGEWFPVDKLIF. The CDR3 DNA follows: TGTGCTCTTGGGGAATGGTTTCCAGTCGATAAACTCATCTTT.

By share, this clone counts as medium-sized. Distinct nucleotide sequences in the sample also encode this CDR3. The V gene is TRDV1, the J gene TRDJ1, with D possibly being TRDD3 (5 bases). Germline values: CDR1 TSWWSYY, CDR2 QGS. V lost 4 bases and J lost 3, with 24 bases in between. CDR3 length: 18 amino acids. The CDR3 DNA reads TGTGCTCTTGGGGGATACTCTCCGACCCCCTCGCGGTCCGATAAACTCATCTTT. The encoded protein is CALGGYSPTPSRSDKLIF.

This clone has only a few counts. A much larger clone lies a single base off, so this may be a read error. The chain carries TRDV2 and TRDJ3; 8 bases fit TRDD3. In germline, CDR1 is GEAIGNYY, CDR2 EKD. The CDR3 runs to 23 residues. This CDR3 is CACDSRQRYWGPRAPEDTRRMFF. As DNA, the CDR3 is TGTGCCTGTGACTCCCGCCAGAGATACTGGGGGCCTAGAGCTCCTGAGGACACCCGACGGATGTTTTTC.

The chain links TRDV1 to TRDJ1, with D perhaps TRDD1 (5 bases). V was clipped by 6 bases and J by 2 bases, with 22 bases between them. Germline V gene lookup returns CDR1 TSWWSYY and CDR2 QGS. The CDR3 runs to 17 residues. The CDR3 nucleotides read TGTGCTCTTGGTAAACGGTCGCTCAAATATTGGACCGATAAACTCATCTTT. Encoded protein: CALGKRSLKYWTDKLIF.

Remarks on this clone: The TCRdb protein, from a much larger clone, departs from this DNA's translation at residue 11, likely by read error; the protein shown derives from the DNA. The V gene is TRDV2, the J gene TRDJ2; TRDD3 aligns across 7 bases. Germline V CDR1 and CDR2: GEAIGNYY, EKD. The CDR3 extends over 13 amino acids. The CDR3 DNA sequence: TGTGCCTGTGACACCTGGGGGACAGCACAACCCTTCTTT. It codes for CACDTWGTAQPFF.

This clone was detected only a few times. The protein TCRdb lists belongs to a much larger clone and differs from this DNA's translation at residue 17, which points to a read error; the protein shown is made from the DNA. The V and J genes are TRDV2 and TRDJ3, with TRDD3 matching 9 bases. Looked up from germline, CDR1 is GEAIGNYY and CDR2 is EKD. The CDR3 runs to 19 residues. In DNA, the CDR3 is TGTGCCTGTGACACGTGGGGATACGACAGCTCCTGGGACACCCGACAGATATTCTTC. This codes for CACDTWGYDSSWDTRQIFF.

This clone was counted only a few times. TCRdb's listed protein matches a much larger clone and diverges from this DNA's translation at residue 5, likely through a read error; the protein shown comes from the DNA. The chain carries TRDV2 and TRDJ1; TRDD3 matches at 8 bases. The CDR3 totals 15 residues. V was clipped by 3 bases and J by 0 bases; unmatched bases: 5. Germline V gene data show CDR1 as GEAIGNYY and CDR2 as EKD. CDR3 residues: CACDGTGGNTDKLIF. For the CDR3, the DNA is TGTGCCTGTGACGGTACTGGGGGTAACACCGATAAACTCATCTTT.

As concerns this clone: A far bigger clonotype differs at one base, so this is likely a read error. The sample holds other DNA sequences that translate to the same CDR3. The gene calls are TRDV2 and TRDJ1; D is perhaps TRDD3 (6 bases). The germline V gene encodes CDR1 GEAIGNYY and CDR2 EKD. The CDR3 is made up of 12 amino acids. The CDR3 spells CACDDTVDKLIF. CDR3 nucleotide sequence: TGTGCCTGTGACGATACGGTCGATAAGCTCATCTTT.

In its sample, this clone is medium-sized. In the same sample, other DNA sequences code for this CDR3. This chain joins TRDV1 and TRDJ1; the match to TRDD3 covers 11 bases. The CDR3 sequence is 18 residues long. CDR1 is TSWWSYY and CDR2 is QGS in the germline V gene. With 5 bases clipped from V and 2 bases from J, the junction kept 13 bases outside the gene matches. CDR3 in amino acids: CALGTALDGGYGTDKLIF. The CDR3 nucleotides are TGTGCTCTTGGGACTGCTTTGGATGGGGGATACGGTACCGATAAACTCATCTTT.

Only a few counts were recorded for this clone. TCRdb records a much larger clone's protein for this DNA, with a difference at residue 9 that likely arises from a read error; the protein given is the translation of the DNA. This chain connects TRDV1 to TRDJ2; D possibly corresponds to TRDD3 (5 bases). The germline V and J ends were trimmed by 3 bases and 7 bases, with 30 bases remaining between them. CDR3 length: 20 amino acids. The germline V gene encodes CDR1 TSWWSYY and CDR2 QGS. CDR3 nucleotides: TGTGCTCTTGGGGATCCCCGACAACTTATCGTTATGCTGGGCGAAGCACAACTCTTCTTT. Translation: CALGDPRQLIVMLGEAQLFF.

This clone was seen a few times. Just one base apart from a much larger clone, this may be a read error. This CDR3 is also generated by other DNA sequences in the sample. This sequence joins TRDV2 and TRDJ1; 10 positions agree with TRDD3. The CDR3 totals 18 residues. Germline V gene sequence: CDR1 GEAIGNYY, CDR2 EKD. The V gene end was trimmed by 3 bases and the J gene end by 0 bases; junction bases not matched to a gene: 12. CDR3 protein: CACDSRTGGYEYTDKLIF. The CDR3 DNA follows: TGTGCCTGTGACTCTCGTACCGGGGGATACGAGTACACCGATAAACTCATCTTT.

Notes on this clone: A much more abundant neighbour one base away suggests this may be a read error. This chain links TRDV2 with TRDJ1; 9 nucleotides line up with TRDD3. The V gene's germline CDR1 is GEAIGNYY and CDR2 EKD. This CDR3 comprises 21 residues. J lost 3 bases, V lost 0 bases, and 22 bases had no gene match. In DNA, the CDR3 is TGTGCCTGTGACACCGTGGGAAACTGGGGGACAGATACCTCATACGCCGATAAACTCATCTTT. This codes for CACDTVGNWGTDTSYADKLIF.

The table lists this clone with a few counts. The protein held in TCRdb is that of a much larger clone and does not match this DNA's translation at residue 10, likely because of a read error; the protein shown is translated from the DNA. V is TRDV1 and J is TRDJ1, with TRDD2 matching over 9 bases. V lost 5 bases to trimming and J lost 11 bases; unmatched junction nucleotides: 15. The CDR3 is 15 residues long. CDR1 is TSWWSYY, CDR2 QGS, per germline. As DNA, the CDR3 is TGTGCTCTTGGGAGCCTTCCTACCCCACAGCTGGGGCTCATCTTT. This gives the protein CALGSLPTPQLGLIF.

By sample fraction, this clone is medium-sized. Other nucleotide sequences in the sample specify the same CDR3. The chain carries TRDV1 and TRDJ1; TRDD3 matches at 9 bases. Per germline, CDR1 TSWWSYY and CDR2 QGS. The CDR3 is 17 residues long. V was clipped by 1 base and J by 0 bases; unmatched bases: 6. CDR3 amino acids: CALGEPDSGGYTDKLIF. CDR3 in DNA: TGTGCTCTTGGGGAACCCGATTCTGGGGGATACACCGATAAACTCATCTTT.

On this clone itself: A much bigger clone sits one base away, suggesting this may be a read error. V is TRDV3 and J is TRDJ1; a possible D gene is TRDD3 (9 bases). The J gene is not listed in TCRdb, so it was assigned here from a DNA match to germline. The CDR3 length is 25 residues. Germline lookup yields CDR1 TVYSNPD and CDR2 GDNSRS (reference sequence). The CDR3 DNA is TGCGCCTTTCAGTCGTCCAGGCTTCCTACGTCTTACGTGGGGGGATACCCGTGGTACACCGATAAACTCATCTTT. It is translated as CAFQSSRLPTSYVGGYPWYTDKLIF.